These T cell receptor beta chains were read from a single sample in a study of T cell responses to AZD1222 COVID-19 vaccine. This table comes from immunoSEQ multiplex PCR, and its TCRdb copy is limited to in-frame clones, with some not included. The data show about 190,000 clones, approximately 92% seen once. The specimen was peripheral blood, collected 28 days after the second dose of the MenACWY control vaccine. The source is an adult who received the MenACWY meningococcal vaccine as a control. Each CDR3 is given with its conserved first and last residue. The D gene is left open where the match is weak. The listing skips clone size in some rows; elsewhere it reads once, few, many or a size class.

>.|TRBJ2-5|TRBD1|TRBV7-3
CASSSGTGGQETQYF
TGTGCCAGCAGCTCAGGGACAGGGGGCCAAGAGACCCAGTACTTC
>.|TRBJ1-6|.|TRBV6-2/TRBV6-3
CASSYSADNSPLHF
TGTGCCAGCAGTTACTCCGCAGACAATTCACCCCTCCACTTT
>once|TRBJ2-2|TRBD1|TRBV9
CASSAWDRNTGELFF
TGTGCCAGCAGCGCCTGGGACAGGAACACCGGGGAGCTGTTTTTT
>.|TRBJ1-1|TRBD1|TRBV5-1
CASSLGIVTGTTEAFF
TGCGCCAGCAGCTTGGGAATTGTGACAGGGACCACTGAAGCTTTCTTT
>.|TRBJ2-1|TRBD2|TRBV5-6
CASSLPGTSGYNEQFF
TGTGCCAGCAGCCTGCCCGGGACTAGCGGCTACAATGAGCAGTTCTTC
>.|TRBJ2-7|.|TRBV5-4
CASSTRDTREQYF
TGTGCCAGCAGCACCCGGGACACCCGCGAGCAGTACTTC
>.|TRBJ1-2|.|TRBV2
CASRLGQANYGYTF
TGTGCCAGCAGGCTCGGGCAAGCTAACTATGGCTACACCTTC
>.|TRBJ2-2|.|TRBV4-1
CASSPRWGSNTGELFF
TGCGCCAGCAGCCCTCGGTGGGGGAGTAACACCGGGGAGCTGTTTTTT
>many|TRBJ1-5|.|TRBV30
CAWSSRDIGANQPQHF
TGTGCCTGGAGTTCCCGGGACATTGGGGCTAATCAGCCCCAGCATTTT
>.|TRBJ1-1|.|TRBV19
CASSTPWGETEAFF
TGTGCCAGTAGTACGCCATGGGGGGAGACTGAAGCTTTCTTT
>once|TRBJ1-3|TRBD1|TRBV9
CASSVEGQRYSGNTIYF
TGTGCCAGCAGCGTAGAGGGACAGAGATACTCTGGAAACACCATATATTTT
>few|TRBJ1-2|.|TRBV6-2/TRBV6-3
CASSYSIGENGYTF
TGTGCCAGCAGTTACTCGATCGGGGAGAATGGCTACACCTTC
>.|TRBJ1-3|.|TRBV7-6
CASSLNRDSGNTIYF
TGTGCCAGCAGCCTTAATCGGGACTCTGGAAACACCATATATTTT
>.|TRBJ1-3|.|TRBV7-6
CASSLGQPHSGNTIYF
TGTGCCAGCAGCTTAGGGCAGCCCCACTCTGGAAACACCATATATTTT
>.|TRBJ2-2|TRBD2|TRBV6-2/TRBV6-3
CASSRTSGRAGTGELFF
TGTGCCAGCAGCCGAACTAGCGGGAGGGCAGGCACCGGGGAGCTGTTTTTT
>once|TRBJ1-2|.|TRBV5-1
CASSGLLNYGYTF
TGCGCCAGCTCTGGACTTCTTAACTATGGCTACACCTTC
>.|TRBJ2-7|.|TRBV28
CASRDSRGASSYEQYF
TGTGCCAGCAGAGACTCCAGGGGAGCTAGCTCCTACGAGCAGTACTTC
>.|TRBJ1-1|.|TRBV29-1
CSYGYSNTEAFF
TGCAGCTACGGTTATTCGAACACTGAAGCTTTCTTT
>.|TRBJ1-1|TRBD1|TRBV19
CASSIGDRATEAFF
TGTGCCAGTAGTATAGGGGACAGGGCCACTGAAGCTTTCTTT
>.|TRBJ2-7|.|TRBV12-1
CASSFAGGIGGNYEQYF
.
>.|TRBJ1-6|.|TRBV30
CAWKVTGTTTLHF
TGTGCCTGGAAGGTGACAGGAACTACAACCCTCCACTTT
>.|TRBJ1-1|.|TRBV15
CATSRDGIEYMNTEAFF
TGTGCCACCAGCAGAGACGGGATCGAATACATGAACACTGAAGCTTTCTTT
>.|TRBJ2-3|TRBD2|TRBV6-4
CASSQERGVDTQYF
TGTGCCAGCAGTCAGGAGCGGGGTGTGGATACGCAGTATTTT
>few|TRBJ1-1|.|TRBV29-1
CSVDSGAGTEAFF
TGCAGCGTTGATAGTGGGGCGGGCACTGAAGCTTTCTTT
>.|TRBJ2-2|.|TRBV27
CASSLRVPTGELFF
TGTGCCAGCAGTTTAAGGGTGCCCACCGGGGAGCTGTTTTTT
>once|TRBJ1-4|TRBD1|TRBV29-1
CSAWDRGGEKLFF
TGCAGCGCATGGGACAGGGGAGGTGAAAAACTGTTTTTT
>.|TRBJ2-3|.|TRBV27
CASRVWSPTDTQYF
TGTGCCAGCAGAGTGTGGTCTCCCACAGATACGCAGTATTTT
>.|TRBJ1-4|.|TRBV28
CATGRGSEKLFF
TGTGCCACCGGCAGGGGAAGTGAAAAACTGTTTTTT
>.|TRBJ1-1|.|TRBV9
CASSVDPGGGMNTEAFF
TGTGCCAGCAGCGTAGACCCCGGCGGCGGGATGAACACTGAAGCTTTCTTT
>.|TRBJ1-4|.|TRBV9
CASSVGSWGGEKLFF
TGTGCCAGCAGCGTAGGAAGTTGGGGAGGTGAAAAACTGTTTTTT
>.|TRBJ2-2|TRBD1|TRBV19
CASRTGGDTGELFF
TGTGCCAGTAGGACAGGGGGCGACACCGGGGAGCTGTTTTTT
>.|TRBJ2-5|.|TRBV28
CASSLSAAQETQYF
TGTGCCAGCAGTTTATCGGCAGCTCAAGAGACCCAGTACTTC
>.|TRBJ1-5|.|TRBV14
CASPIGPQHF
TGTGCCAGCCCAATAGGGCCCCAGCATTTT
>.|TRBJ1-5|.|TRBV19
CASGDGGSNQPQHF
TGTGCCAGTGGGGACGGAGGTAGCAATCAGCCCCAGCATTTT
>.|TRBJ1-1|.|TRBV6-2/TRBV6-3
CASSPAWGGATEAFF
TGTGCCAGCAGCCCCGCGTGGGGGGGGGCCACTGAAGCTTTCTTT
>once|TRBJ2-7|.|TRBV11-3
CASSFLRDGEQYF
TGTGCCAGCAGCTTTCTCAGGGATGGCGAGCAGTACTTC
>.|TRBJ2-7|.|TRBV27
CASSQGYEQYF
TGTGCCAGCAGTCAGGGGTACGAGCAGTACTTC
>.|TRBJ2-1|.|TRBV6-5
CASRDYNEQFF
TGTGCCAGCCGCGACTACAATGAGCAGTTCTTC
>.|TRBJ1-6|TRBD1|TRBV5-1
CASSPQGGSPLHF
TGCGCCAGCAGCCCCCAGGGGGGGTCACCCCTCCACTTT
>.|TRBJ2-5|TRBD2|TRBV11-2
CASSSRLAGQETQYF
TGTGCCAGCAGCTCCAGACTAGCGGGGCAAGAGACCCAGTACTTC
>once|TRBJ2-3|TRBD2|TRBV9
CASSPKSGGRTDTQYF
TGTGCCAGCAGCCCAAAAAGCGGGGGACGCACAGATACGCAGTATTTT
>.|TRBJ1-3|.|TRBV15
CATSRDTLSGNTIYF
TGTGCCACCAGCAGAGACACCCTCTCTGGAAACACCATATATTTT